This T cell receptor (beta chain) was sequenced in a study of radiation and T cells in renal cell carcinoma (dated by TCRdb to 2018 to 2021). Background for the entire study: In total, 53 samples underwent TCR beta sequencing: some 25 tumors plus 27 peripheral blood samples. The last blood draw occurred 4 weeks after radiation, at the same time as nephrectomy. Across all 50 or so samples, 4,016,671 unique CDR3 nucleotide sequences, encoding 2.5 million to 3 million unique CDR3 amino acid sequences, were identified.

CDR3 length: 11 amino acids, cysteine to phenylalanine. The only DNA kept is the CDR3, 33 bases in frame from the first base. CDR1 and CDR2, per the germline V gene, are MDHEN and SYDVKM. Comment on this clone: What antigen it recognizes has not been identified. Base qualities are not at hand, and no much larger clone is one base apart.

TCR beta libraries were generated from genomic DNA with the immunoSEQ kit, following the manufacturer's recommendations. For library preparation, a first multiplex PCR was performed with proprietary primers, followed by a second PCR in which unique barcodes were added, and bead cleanups were performed after each round. A positive control reaction and a negative control reaction, both provided in the kit, were run with every batch of samples. The final libraries were assessed on an Agilent 4200 TapeStation D1000 ScreenTape, pooled by volume, and quantified by qPCR. Sequencing was performed on an Illumina NextSeq500 with a MidOutput 150-cycle cartridge, and 156 Read1 and 15 Index1 cycles were run with kit custom primers. The pooled library was loaded at around 1 pM, and roughly 20% PhiX control was spiked in. As for how the authors treated the data: Vendor-processed data were analyzed in R, and a clonotype was defined as all T cells sharing the same CDR3 nucleotide sequence. For clone abundance analyses, frequencies were normalized to the 10,000 most abundant clones per sample. Public T cell clones, averaging fewer than five per sample, were removed before analysis. Tumor-enriched and baseline blood-enriched clonotypes were defined by at least a 32-fold difference in abundance between compartments. A beta-binomial differential abundance model was used to identify clonotypes that expanded or contracted between blood time points. Tumor-blood repertoire similarity was measured with the Baroni-Urbani and Buser coefficient, and groups were compared using two-tailed Wilcoxon tests in R. The table was pulled from immuneACCESS by TCRdb, which kept in-frame rearrangements only. Such tables lose some clones; where checked, under half of the loss comes from unresolved V genes, and the rest has no known cause. V, J and clone size reflect that table, while D and trimming were determined from the DNA. The sample table holds roughly 80,000 clones, of which around 78% were seen once. The ten most abundant clones make up approximately 2.4% of the sample.

Taken with the paper, the label for time point translates to: blood 4 weeks post-SBRT, at nephrectomy. The treatment or condition label corresponds to: 15 Gy SBRT to primary tumor, nephrectomy 4 weeks later. Samples came from a clinical trial, in which primary renal cell carcinomas received 15 Gy stereotactic body radiation therapy followed by nephrectomy 4 weeks later. To track tumor-enriched clonotypes, serial peripheral blood was sampled from radiation-treated patients at baseline and at 2 weeks and 4 weeks after SBRT. All patients had renal cell carcinoma with clear cell pathology. The QIAamp DNA Blood Mini Kit (Qiagen) was used to prepare genomic DNA for TCR sequencing. Only samples passing all quality control checks were included in the analyses. Overall study results and their limits: Top tumor clonotypes rose in blood from baseline to 2 weeks post-radiation, then contracted by 4 weeks, suggesting transient expansion of tumor-resident clones. The single-armed trial design could not address effects of radiation dose or scheduling on the TCR repertoire. Changes in the blood repertoire were not tracked past 4 weeks after treatment. Because no pretreatment tumor biopsies were available, whether clonotypes were present in the tumor at baseline could not be determined.

The clonotype originates from a woman aged 55-70 years with renal cell carcinoma. This sample comprised blood, obtained from a patient whose treatment included radiotherapy and nephrectomy. Recombination joined TRBV28 with TRBJ1-1; tentative D gene TRBD1, with 5 bases matching. The encoded CDR3 is CVSGGNTEAFF. The DNA is as follows: TGTGTCTCCGGGGGGAACACTGAAGCTTTCTTT. The full variable domain, with segments outside the CDR3 supplied by the reference TRBV28 and TRBJ1-1 proteins, appears as DVKVTQSSRYLVKRTGEKVFLECVQDMDHENMFWYRQDPGLGLRLIYFSYDVKMKEKGDIPEGYSVSREKKERFSLILESASTNQTSMYLCVSGGNTEAFFGQGTRLTVV.